The 18 T cell receptor beta chains reported below all come from one sample, sequenced in a study of early T cells in non-severe SARS-CoV-2 infection. TCRdb processed the 5' RACE reads anew with MiXCR; each CDR3 protein has one entry. Among tens of thousands of distinct CDR3 sequences listed, more than 13% were seen once. Input material: whole blood. The source is an adult who was a healthcare worker with PCR-confirmed SARS-CoV-2 infection or an uninfected control (not recorded which).

This clonotype was seen repeatedly, ten times or more. V gene TRBV4-1 combines with J gene TRBJ2-7; either TRBD1 or TRBD2 may fit D (5 bases each). This CDR3 has 12 residues. Germline V gene sequence: CDR1 MGHRA, CDR2 YSYEKL. Trimming removed 0 bases from V and 7 bases from J, with 7 bases in between. As DNA, the CDR3 is TGCGCCAGCAGCCAAGAATGGGGGGAGCAGTACTTC. Protein sequence: CASSQEWGEQYF.

Turning to this clonotype: A much bigger clone sits one base away, suggesting this may be a read error. Here the CDR3 DNA reads TGTGTCAGCTCAACCACTAACCTCAATCAGCCCCAGCATTTT. Its translation: CVSSTTNLNQPQHF. The chain employs TRBV18 and TRBJ1-5; the D is unclear. The CDR3 is 14 residues long. Germline CDR1 reads KGHSH; CDR2 reads LQKENI.

The chain uses TRBV18 and TRBJ2-7, with a possible D match to TRBD2 (5 bases). V gave up 4 bases and J gave up 7 bases, with 14 bases separating them. This CDR3 spans 13 amino acids. Germline assignment: CDR1 KGHSH and CDR2 LQKENI. The CDR3 loop reads CASSRDTSGEQYF. CDR3 DNA sequence: TGTGCCAGCTCACGAGACACTTCGGGGGAGCAGTACTTC.

This clonotype was observed a handful of times. The chain is built from TRBV28 and TRBJ1-1; D unresolved. The CDR3 totals 13 residues. Germline loops: CDR1 MDHEN, CDR2 SYDVKM. Trimming stripped 3 bases from V and 4 bases from J, with 9 bases between. CDR3 DNA: TGTGCCAGCAGTTTTAAGGGCGGCACTGAAGCTTTCTTT. Residues: CASSFKGGTEAFF. Based on the CDR3 plus reference TRBV28 and TRBJ1-1, the full variable domain is DVKVTQSSRYLVKRTGEKVFLECVQDMDHENMFWYRQDPGLGLRLIYFSYDVKMKEKGDIPEGYSVSREKKERFSLILESASTNQTSMYLCASSFKGGTEAFFGQGTRLTVV.

This clonotype was recorded a few times. The chain is built from TRBV5-6 and TRBJ2-2; 13 bases line up with TRBD2. The CDR3 covers 16 residues. With 4 bases clipped from V and 5 bases from J, the junction kept 5 bases outside the gene matches. Germline-derived CDR1 and CDR2 are SGHDT and YYEEEE. The CDR3 is CASSLRTSGGTGELFF. The CDR3 coding sequence is TGTGCCAGCAGCCTGAGGACTAGCGGGGGTACCGGGGAGCTGTTTTTT.

In its sample, this clonotype was seen a few times. The chain has TRBV7-3 and TRBJ1-1; perhaps TRBD1 as D (5 bases). Germline V gene sequence: CDR1 SGHTA, CDR2 FQGTGA. The germline V and J ends were trimmed by 3 bases and 4 bases, with 9 bases remaining between them. This CDR3 comprises 13 residues. The CDR3 DNA reads TGTGCCAGCAGCTTGGGGCATAGCACTGAAGCTTTCTTT. This translates into CASSLGHSTEAFF.

This clonotype appeared a few times. The V call is TRBV5-1, the J call TRBJ2-1; a weak D match, TRBD2 (6 bases). CDR1 is SGHRS, CDR2 YFSETQ, per germline. Between the trimmed V and J ends, which lost 4 bases and 6 bases, there was a span of 14 bases. The CDR3 extends over 14 amino acids. CDR3 protein: CASSLSGVINEQFF. The CDR3 DNA sequence: TGCGCCAGCAGCCTCTCGGGAGTCATCAATGAGCAGTTCTTC.

This clonotype was recorded many times. The CDR3 region has the DNA TGTGCCAGCAGTCGAGGGGGCGCAGGTCAGCCCCAGCATTTT. This translates into CASSRGGAGQPQHF. V and J are TRBV11-2 and TRBJ1-5; 7 bases agree with TRBD1. This CDR3 contains 14 residues. V lost 6 bases and J lost 6; bases outside the gene matches: 8. Germline CDR1 SGHAT, CDR2 FQNNGV.

Remarks on this clonotype: Given a much more abundant clone one base away, this may be a read error. The chain carries TRBV29-1 and TRBJ2-7, with D perhaps given as TRBD1 or TRBD2 (5 bases each). The CDR3 length is 14 residues. The germline CDR1 and CDR2 sequences are SQVTM and ANQGSEA. V lost 1 base, J lost 3 bases, and 13 bases lay in between. The CDR3: CSVEARDGIYEQYF. CDR3 DNA: TGCAGCGTTGAAGCCCGGGACGGAATCTACGAGCAGTACTTC.

This chain joins TRBV11-2 and TRBJ2-1; TRBD1 or TRBD2 may be the D gene (6 bases each). V was cut by 6 bases and J by 0 bases, with 21 bases left in between. Germline CDR1 and CDR2: SGHAT and FQNNGV. The CDR3 spans 18 residues. The CDR3 region is CASSSQGGGGPSYNEQFF. The CDR3 coding sequence is TGTGCCAGCAGTTCCCAGGGTGGAGGGGGGCCCTCCTACAATGAGCAGTTCTTC.

This clonotype was observed a few times. The V gene is TRBV14, the J gene TRBJ2-7; no firm D call. Looked up from germline, CDR1 is SGHDN and CDR2 is FVKESK. CDR3 length equals 12 residues. Between the trimmed V and J ends, which lost 5 bases and 2 bases, there was a span of 7 bases. Here the CDR3 reads CASSIRPYEQYF. CDR3 sequence (DNA): TGTGCCAGCAGCATACGTCCCTACGAGCAGTACTTC.

This clonotype occurred a few times. The V gene is TRBV19, the J gene TRBJ1-5; D ambiguous. CDR1 and CDR2 (germline): LNHDA, SQIVND (reference sequence). The CDR3 length is 15 residues. Trimming took off 7 bases at V and 1 base at J, with 14 bases between the two ends. The CDR3 sequence is CASNFQLISNQPQHF. The CDR3, as DNA: TGTGCCAGTAATTTCCAGCTTATCAGCAATCAGCCCCAGCATTTT.

This clonotype occurred many times. The chain has TRBV3-1 and TRBJ2-1; D ambiguous. CDR1 and CDR2 (germline): LGHDT, YNNKEL (reference sequence). This CDR3 region has 13 residues. Between the trimmed V and J ends, which lost 3 bases and 2 bases, there was a span of 5 bases. CDR3 in DNA: TGTGCCAGCAGCCATGAGCCCTACAATGAGCAGTTCTTC. Its protein is CASSHEPYNEQFF.

The gene calls are TRBV27 and TRBJ2-7; 8 bases match TRBD1. Germline trimming cut 2 bases from V and 4 bases from J; bases unmatched to any gene: 7. Germline CDR1 reads MNHEY; CDR2 reads SMNVEV (reference sequence). The CDR3 contains 15 residues. CDR3 amino acids: CASSLHGQGAYEQYF. CDR3 DNA sequence: TGTGCCAGCAGTTTACACGGACAGGGAGCTTACGAGCAGTACTTC.

Only a few counts were recorded for this clonotype. The chain uses TRBV14 and TRBJ2-5; D not resolved. CDR3 length equals 15 residues. Trimming stripped 1 base from V and 3 bases from J, with 12 bases between. Per germline, CDR1 SGHDN and CDR2 FVKESK. CDR3 loop: CASSQVPTVKETQYF. The CDR3 DNA reads TGTGCCAGCAGCCAAGTCCCAACCGTCAAAGAGACCCAGTACTTC.

The chain couples TRBV19 to TRBJ1-5, with a possible D match to TRBD1 (6 bases). The V gene lost 1 base and the J gene lost 5 bases, with 12 bases spanning the gap. The germline CDR1 and CDR2 sequences are LNHDA and SQIVND (reference sequence). The CDR3 is made up of 15 amino acids. The DNA for the CDR3 is TGTGCCAGTAGTATAGCTACAGGGCCCTATCAGCCCCAGCATTTT. Amino acids: CASSIATGPYQPQHF. The whole variable domain, remainder taken from reference TRBV19 and TRBJ1-5, is DGGITQSPKYLFRKEGQNVTLSCEQNLNHDAMYWYRQDPGQGLRLIYYSQIVNDFQKGDIAEGYSVSREKKESFPLTVTSAQKNPTAFYLCASSIATGPYQPQHFGDGTRLSIL.

The rearrangement joins TRBV10-2 to TRBJ2-3; TRBD2 aligns across 8 bases. V dropped 11 bases and J dropped 2; count of bases not matched to a gene: 12. Germline assignment: CDR1 WSHSY and CDR2 SAAADI. This CDR3 region has 15 residues. In DNA form, the CDR3 reads TGCGCCTCTGCGGGAGGCAGGGTTTACACAGATACGCAGTATTTT. It encodes CASAGGRVYTDTQYF.

The rearrangement joins TRBV29-1 to TRBJ2-1; TRBD2 matches at 9 bases. The CDR3 runs 16 residues. V lost 6 bases and J lost 7; bases outside the gene matches: 16. Germline V lookup: CDR1 SQVTM, CDR2 ANQGSEA. The CDR3 bases are TGCAGCGTCGGAGTGACTAGCGGTTCTATTGGGAATGAGCAGTTCTTC. Its translation is CSVGVTSGSIGNEQFF.